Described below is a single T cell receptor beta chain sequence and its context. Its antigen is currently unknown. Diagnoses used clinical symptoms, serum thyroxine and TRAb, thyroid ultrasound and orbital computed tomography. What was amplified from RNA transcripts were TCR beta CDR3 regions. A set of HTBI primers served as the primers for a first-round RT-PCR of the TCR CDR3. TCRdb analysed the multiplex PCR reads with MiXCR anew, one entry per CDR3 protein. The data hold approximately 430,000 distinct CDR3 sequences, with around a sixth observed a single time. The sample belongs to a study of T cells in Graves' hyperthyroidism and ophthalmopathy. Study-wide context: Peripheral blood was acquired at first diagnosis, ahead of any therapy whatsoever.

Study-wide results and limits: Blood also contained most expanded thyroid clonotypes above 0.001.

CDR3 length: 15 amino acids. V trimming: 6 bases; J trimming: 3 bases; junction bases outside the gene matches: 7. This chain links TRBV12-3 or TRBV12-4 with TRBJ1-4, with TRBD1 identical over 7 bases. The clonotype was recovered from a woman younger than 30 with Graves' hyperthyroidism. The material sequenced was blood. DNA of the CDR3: TGTGCCAGCAGACCGACAGGGTGGGCTAATGAAAAACTGTTTTTT. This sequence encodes CASRPTGWANEKLFF.